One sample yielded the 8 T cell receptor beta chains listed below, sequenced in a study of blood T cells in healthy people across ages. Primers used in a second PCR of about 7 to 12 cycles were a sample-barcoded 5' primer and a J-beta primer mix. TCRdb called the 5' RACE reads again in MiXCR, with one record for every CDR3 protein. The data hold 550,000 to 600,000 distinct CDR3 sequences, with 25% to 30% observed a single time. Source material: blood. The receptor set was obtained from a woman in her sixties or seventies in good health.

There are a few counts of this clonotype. CDR3 sequence (DNA): TGTGCCACCAGTGATGGCCACATTGATGAGCAGTTCTTC. Translating gives CATSDGHIDEQFF. The chain recombines TRBV24-1 with TRBJ2-1; D is unclear. Trimming shortened V by 3 bases and J by 8 bases, and 10 bases separated the two germline ends. CDR3 length: 13 amino acids. CDR1 and CDR2 from the germline V gene are KGHDR and SFDVKD.

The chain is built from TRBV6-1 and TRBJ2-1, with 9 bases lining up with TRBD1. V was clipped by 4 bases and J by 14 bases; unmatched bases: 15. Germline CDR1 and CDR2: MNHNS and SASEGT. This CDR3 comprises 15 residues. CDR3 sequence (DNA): TGTGCCAGCAGTGCGACCGGGACAGGGAGGGTGGAGGAGTTCTTC. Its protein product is CASSATGTGRVEEFF.

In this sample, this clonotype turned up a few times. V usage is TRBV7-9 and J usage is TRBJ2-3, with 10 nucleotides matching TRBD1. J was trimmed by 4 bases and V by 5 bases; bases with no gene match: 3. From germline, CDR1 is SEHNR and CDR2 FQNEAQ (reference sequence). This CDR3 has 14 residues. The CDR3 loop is CASSRTGGSDTQYF. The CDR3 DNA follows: TGTGCCAGCAGCCGGACAGGGGGATCAGATACGCAGTATTTT.

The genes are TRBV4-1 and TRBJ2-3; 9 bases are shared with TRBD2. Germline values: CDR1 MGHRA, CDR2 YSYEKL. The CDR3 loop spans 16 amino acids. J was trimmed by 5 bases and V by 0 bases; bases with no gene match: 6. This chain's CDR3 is CASSQDRGLAGDTQYF. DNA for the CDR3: TGCGCCAGCAGCCAAGATAGGGGACTAGCTGGAGATACGCAGTATTTT.

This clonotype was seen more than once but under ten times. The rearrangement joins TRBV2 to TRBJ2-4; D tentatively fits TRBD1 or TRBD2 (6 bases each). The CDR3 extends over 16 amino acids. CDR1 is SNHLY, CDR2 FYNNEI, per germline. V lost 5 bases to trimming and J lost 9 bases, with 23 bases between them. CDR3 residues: CASSPQGQGEGGIQYF. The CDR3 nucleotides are TGTGCCAGCAGTCCACAGGGTCAGGGAGAGGGAGGCATTCAGTACTTC.

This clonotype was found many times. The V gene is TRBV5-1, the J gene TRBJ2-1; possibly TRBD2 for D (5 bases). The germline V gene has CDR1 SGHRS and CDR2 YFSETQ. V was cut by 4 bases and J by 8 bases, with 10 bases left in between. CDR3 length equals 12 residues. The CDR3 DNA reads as TGCGCCAGCAGCCTGGTGAGGGATGAGCAGTTCTTC. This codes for CASSLVRDEQFF.

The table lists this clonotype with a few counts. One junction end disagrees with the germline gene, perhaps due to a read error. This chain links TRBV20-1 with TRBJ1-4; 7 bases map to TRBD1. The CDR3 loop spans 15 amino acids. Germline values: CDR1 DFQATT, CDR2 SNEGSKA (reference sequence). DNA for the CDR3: TGCAGTGCTATCCGGACAGGAGCAACTAATGAAAGACTGTTTTTT. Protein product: CSAIRTGATNERLFF.

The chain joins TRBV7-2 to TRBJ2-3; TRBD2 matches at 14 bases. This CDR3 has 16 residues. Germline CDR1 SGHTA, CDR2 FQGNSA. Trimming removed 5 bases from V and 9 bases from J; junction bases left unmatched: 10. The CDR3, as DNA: TGTGCCAGCAGCACGACTAGCGGGGGGGTGGTTGGGACGCAGTATTTT. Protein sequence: CASSTTSGGVVGTQYF.